This TCR beta chain appears in the sequencing data of a study of siplizumab effects on memory and regulatory T cells. Study findings and constraints: Proliferating Tregs from siplizumab cultures lacked functional confirmation of suppression.

Trimming took off 2 bases at V and 10 bases at J, with 11 bases between the two ends. The germline V gene encodes CDR1 MNHNY and CDR2 SVGAGI (reference sequence). The CDR3 length is 12 residues. This clone was seen a handful of times. What it binds is unknown. Only in-frame clones appear in the TCRdb table, and some are missing; sequencing was by immunoSEQ multiplex PCR. The data hold more than 85,000 clones, with just under 95% observed a single time. The chain employs TRBV6-6 and TRBJ1-1, with no clear D. The source material was CD4+ T cells sorted from blood. The clonotype comes from a human donor in good health. The CDR3 protein is CASSYRLPGAFF. In nucleotides, the CDR3 is TGTGCCAGCAGTTACCGCCTTCCCGGAGCTTTCTTT.